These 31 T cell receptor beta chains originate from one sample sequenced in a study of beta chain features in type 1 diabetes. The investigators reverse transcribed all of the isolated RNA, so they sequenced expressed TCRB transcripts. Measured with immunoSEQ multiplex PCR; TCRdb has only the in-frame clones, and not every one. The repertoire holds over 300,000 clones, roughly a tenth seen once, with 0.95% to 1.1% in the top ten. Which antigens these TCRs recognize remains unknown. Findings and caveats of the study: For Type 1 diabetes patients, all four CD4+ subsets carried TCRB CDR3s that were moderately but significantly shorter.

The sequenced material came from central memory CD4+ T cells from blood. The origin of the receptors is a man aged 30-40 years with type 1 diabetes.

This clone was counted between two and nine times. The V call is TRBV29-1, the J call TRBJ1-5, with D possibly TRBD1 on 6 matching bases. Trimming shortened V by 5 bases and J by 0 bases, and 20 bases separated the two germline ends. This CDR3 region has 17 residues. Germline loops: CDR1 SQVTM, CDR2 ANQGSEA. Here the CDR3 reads CSVTFGQIRDSNQPQHF. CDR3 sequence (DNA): TGCAGCGTTACTTTCGGACAGATTCGAGATAGCAATCAGCCCCAGCATTTT. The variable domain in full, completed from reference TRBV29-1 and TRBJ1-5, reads SAVISQKPSRDICQRGTSLTIQCQVDSQVTMMFWYRQQPGQSLTLIATANQGSEATYESGFVIDKFPISRPNLTFSTLTVSNMSPEDSSIYLCSVTFGQIRDSNQPQHFGDGTRLSIL.

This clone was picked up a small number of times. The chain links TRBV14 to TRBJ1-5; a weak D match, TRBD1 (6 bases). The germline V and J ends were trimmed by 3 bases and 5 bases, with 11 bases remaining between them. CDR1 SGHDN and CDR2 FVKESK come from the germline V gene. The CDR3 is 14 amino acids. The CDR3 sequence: CASSHGGAHQPQHF. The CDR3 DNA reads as TGTGCCAGCAGCCATGGGGGGGCCCATCAGCCCCAGCATTTT.

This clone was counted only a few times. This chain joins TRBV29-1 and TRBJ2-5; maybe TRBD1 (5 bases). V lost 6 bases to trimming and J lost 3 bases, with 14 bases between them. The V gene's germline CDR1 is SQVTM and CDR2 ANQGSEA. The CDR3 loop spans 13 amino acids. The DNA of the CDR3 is TGCAGCGTCGAGCCAGGGTTGGAAGAGACCCAGTACTTC. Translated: CSVEPGLEETQYF.

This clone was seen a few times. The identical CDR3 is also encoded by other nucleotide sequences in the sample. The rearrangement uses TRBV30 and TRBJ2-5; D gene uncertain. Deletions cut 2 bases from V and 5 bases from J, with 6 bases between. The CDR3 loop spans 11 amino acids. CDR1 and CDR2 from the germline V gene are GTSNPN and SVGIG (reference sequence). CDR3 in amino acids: CAWSPEETQYF. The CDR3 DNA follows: TGTGCCTGGAGTCCGGAGGAGACCCAGTACTTC.

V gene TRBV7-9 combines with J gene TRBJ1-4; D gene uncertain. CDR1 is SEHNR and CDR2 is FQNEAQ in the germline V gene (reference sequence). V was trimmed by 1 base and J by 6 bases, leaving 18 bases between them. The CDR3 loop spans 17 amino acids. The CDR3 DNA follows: TGTGCCAGCAGCTTAGGGTCCATAGGGAGTTTCGATGAAAAACTGTTTTTT. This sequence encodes CASSLGSIGSFDEKLFF.

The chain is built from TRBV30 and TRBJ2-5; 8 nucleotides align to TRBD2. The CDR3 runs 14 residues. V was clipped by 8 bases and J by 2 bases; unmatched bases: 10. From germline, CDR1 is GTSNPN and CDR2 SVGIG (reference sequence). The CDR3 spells CAGIGGARQETQYF. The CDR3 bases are TGTGCCGGAATCGGGGGGGCGCGTCAAGAGACCCAGTACTTC.

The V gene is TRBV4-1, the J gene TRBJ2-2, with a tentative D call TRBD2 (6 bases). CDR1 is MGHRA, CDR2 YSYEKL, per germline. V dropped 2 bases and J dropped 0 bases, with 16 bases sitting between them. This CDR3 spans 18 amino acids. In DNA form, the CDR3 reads TGCGCCAGCAGCCAAAAATCTTGGGGGGAATCGAACACCGGGGAGCTGTTTTTT. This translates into CASSQKSWGESNTGELFF.

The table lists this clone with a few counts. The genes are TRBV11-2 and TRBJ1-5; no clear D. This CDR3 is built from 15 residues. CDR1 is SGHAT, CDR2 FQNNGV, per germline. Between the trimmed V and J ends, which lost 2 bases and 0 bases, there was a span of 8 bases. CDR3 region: CASSLTSYSNQPQHF. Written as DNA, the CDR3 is TGTGCCAGCAGCTTAACGAGTTATAGCAATCAGCCCCAGCATTTT.

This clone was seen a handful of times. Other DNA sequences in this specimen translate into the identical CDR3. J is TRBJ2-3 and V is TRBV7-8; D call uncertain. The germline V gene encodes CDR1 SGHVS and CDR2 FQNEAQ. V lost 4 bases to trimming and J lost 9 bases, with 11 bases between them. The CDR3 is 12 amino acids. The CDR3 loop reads CASSSTTRTQYF. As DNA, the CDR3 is TGTGCCAGCAGCTCCACTACCCGCACGCAGTATTTT. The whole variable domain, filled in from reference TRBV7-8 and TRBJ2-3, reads GAGVSQSPRYKVAKRGQDVALRCDPISGHVSLFWYQQALGQGPEFLTYFQNEAQLDKSGLPSDRFFAERPEGSVSTLKIQRTQQEDSAVYLCASSSTTRTQYFGPGTRLTVL.

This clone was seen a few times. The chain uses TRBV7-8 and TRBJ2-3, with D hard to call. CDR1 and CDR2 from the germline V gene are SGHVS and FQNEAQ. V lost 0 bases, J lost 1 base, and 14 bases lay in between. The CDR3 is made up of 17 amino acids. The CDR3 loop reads CASSLASRGIGTDTQYF. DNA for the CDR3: TGTGCCAGCAGCTTAGCGTCGAGAGGCATCGGCACAGATACGCAGTATTTT.

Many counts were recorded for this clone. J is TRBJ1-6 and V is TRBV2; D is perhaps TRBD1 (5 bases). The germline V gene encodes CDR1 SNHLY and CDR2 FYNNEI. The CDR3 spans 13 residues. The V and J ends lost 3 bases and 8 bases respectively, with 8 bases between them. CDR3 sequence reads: CASSDRVDSPLHF. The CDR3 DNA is TGTGCCAGCAGTGACAGGGTGGATTCACCCCTCCACTTT.

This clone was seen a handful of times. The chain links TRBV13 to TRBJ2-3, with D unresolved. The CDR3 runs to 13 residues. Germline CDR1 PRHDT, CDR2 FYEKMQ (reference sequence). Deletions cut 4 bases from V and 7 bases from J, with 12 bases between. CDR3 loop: CASSSQGLYTQYF. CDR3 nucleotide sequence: TGTGCCAGCAGCTCCCAAGGGTTGTATACGCAGTATTTT.

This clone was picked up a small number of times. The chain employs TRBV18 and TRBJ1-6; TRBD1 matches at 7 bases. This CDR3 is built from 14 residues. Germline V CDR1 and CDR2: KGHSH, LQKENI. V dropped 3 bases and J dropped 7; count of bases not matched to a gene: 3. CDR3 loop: CASSPTGENSPLHF. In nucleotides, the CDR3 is TGTGCCAGCTCACCCACAGGGGAAAATTCACCCCTCCACTTT.

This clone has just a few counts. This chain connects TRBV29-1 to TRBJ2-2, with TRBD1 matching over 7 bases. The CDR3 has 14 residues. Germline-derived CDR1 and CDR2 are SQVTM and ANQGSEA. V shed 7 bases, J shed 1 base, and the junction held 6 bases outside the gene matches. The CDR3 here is CSAARQGNTGELFF. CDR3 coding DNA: TGCAGCGCCGCCAGACAGGGGAACACCGGGGAGCTGTTTTTT.

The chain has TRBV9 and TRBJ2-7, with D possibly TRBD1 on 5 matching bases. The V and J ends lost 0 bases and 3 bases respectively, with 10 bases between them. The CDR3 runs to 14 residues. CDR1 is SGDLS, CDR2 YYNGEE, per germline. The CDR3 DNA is TGTGCCAGCAGCGTAGCAGGGAATCGCTACGAGCAGTACTTC. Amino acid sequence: CASSVAGNRYEQYF.

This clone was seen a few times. The CDR3 spells CASSPDPAGGYGYTF. The CDR3 DNA reads TGCGCCAGCAGCCCCGATCCTGCCGGGGGCTATGGCTACACCTTC. The V call is TRBV4-1, the J call TRBJ1-2; D possibly corresponds to TRBD1 (5 bases). Germline lookup yields CDR1 MGHRA and CDR2 YSYEKL. This CDR3 has 15 residues. The V end was cut by 4 bases, the J end by 4 bases, with 16 bases between.

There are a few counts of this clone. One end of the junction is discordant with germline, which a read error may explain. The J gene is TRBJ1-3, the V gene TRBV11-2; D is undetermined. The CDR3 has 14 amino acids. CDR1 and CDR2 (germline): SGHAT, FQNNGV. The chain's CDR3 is CASSLSVAGDTIYF. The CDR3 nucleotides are TGTGCCAGCAGCTTATCCGTGGCTGGAGACACCATATATTTT.

The CDR3 reads CASSLDVFNEKLFF. CDR3 DNA: TGTGCCAGCAGCTTGGACGTATTTAATGAAAAACTGTTTTTT. The chain carries TRBV5-4 and TRBJ1-4; no definite D call. V lost 0 bases, J lost 4 bases, and 7 bases lay in between. Germline V gene data show CDR1 as SGHNT and CDR2 as YYREEE (reference sequence). The CDR3 covers 14 residues.

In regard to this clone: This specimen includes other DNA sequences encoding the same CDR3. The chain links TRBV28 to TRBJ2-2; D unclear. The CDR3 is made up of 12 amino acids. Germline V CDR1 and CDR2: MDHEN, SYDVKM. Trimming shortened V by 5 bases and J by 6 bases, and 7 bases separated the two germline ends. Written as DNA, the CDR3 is TGTGCCAGCAGTCCAACGGCCGGGGAGCTGTTTTTT. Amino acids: CASSPTAGELFF.

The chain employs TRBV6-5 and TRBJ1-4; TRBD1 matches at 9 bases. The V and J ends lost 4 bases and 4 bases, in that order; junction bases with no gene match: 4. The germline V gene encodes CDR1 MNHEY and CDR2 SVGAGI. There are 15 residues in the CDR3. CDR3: CASSSGDRVNEKLFF. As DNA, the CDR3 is TGTGCCAGCAGTTCGGGGGACAGGGTTAATGAAAAACTGTTTTTT.

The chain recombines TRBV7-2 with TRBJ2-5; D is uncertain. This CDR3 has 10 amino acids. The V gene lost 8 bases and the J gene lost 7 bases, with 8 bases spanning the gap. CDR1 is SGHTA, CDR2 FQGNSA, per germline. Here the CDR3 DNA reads TGTGCCAGCGGTTCAGGGACCCAGTACTTC. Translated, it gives CASGSGTQYF.

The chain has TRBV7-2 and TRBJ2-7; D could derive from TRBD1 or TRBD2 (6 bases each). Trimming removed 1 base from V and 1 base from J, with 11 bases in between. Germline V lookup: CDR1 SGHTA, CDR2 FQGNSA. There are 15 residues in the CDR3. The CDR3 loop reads CASSLGPGASYEQYF. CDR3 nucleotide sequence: TGTGCCAGCAGCTTAGGCCCGGGGGCATCCTACGAGCAGTACTTC.

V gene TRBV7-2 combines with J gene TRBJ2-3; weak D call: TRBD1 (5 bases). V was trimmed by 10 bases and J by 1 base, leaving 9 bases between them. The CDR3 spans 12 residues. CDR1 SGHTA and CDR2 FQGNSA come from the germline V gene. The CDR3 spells CATKGRTDTQYF. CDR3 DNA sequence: TGTGCCACAAAGGGGCGCACAGATACGCAGTATTTT.

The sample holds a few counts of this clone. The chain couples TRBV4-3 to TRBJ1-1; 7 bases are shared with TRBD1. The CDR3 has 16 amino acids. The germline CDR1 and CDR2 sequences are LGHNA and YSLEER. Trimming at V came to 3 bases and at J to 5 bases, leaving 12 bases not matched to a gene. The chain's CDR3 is CASSQGQGERRTEAFF. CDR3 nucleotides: TGCGCCAGCAGCCAGGGGCAGGGGGAACGGAGGACTGAAGCTTTCTTT.

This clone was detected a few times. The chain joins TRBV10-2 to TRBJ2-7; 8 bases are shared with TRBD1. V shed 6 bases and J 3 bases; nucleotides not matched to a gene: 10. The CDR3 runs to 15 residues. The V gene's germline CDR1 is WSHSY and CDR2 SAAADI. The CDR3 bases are TGCGCCAGCAGGGACGCCGGGACAGGAGACTACGAGCAGTACTTC. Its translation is CASRDAGTGDYEQYF.

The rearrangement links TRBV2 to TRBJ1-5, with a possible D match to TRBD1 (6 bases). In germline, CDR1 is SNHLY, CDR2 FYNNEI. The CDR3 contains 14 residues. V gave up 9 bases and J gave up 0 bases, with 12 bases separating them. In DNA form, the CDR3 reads TGTGCCAGTAGACAGGCCCTTAGCAATCAGCCCCAGCATTTT. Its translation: CASRQALSNQPQHF.

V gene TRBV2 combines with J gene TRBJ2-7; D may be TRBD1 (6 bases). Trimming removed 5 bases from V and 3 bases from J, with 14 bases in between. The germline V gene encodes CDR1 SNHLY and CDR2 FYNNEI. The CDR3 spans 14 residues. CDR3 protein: CASSIPGAGYEQYF. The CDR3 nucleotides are TGTGCCAGCAGTATCCCAGGGGCAGGCTACGAGCAGTACTTC.

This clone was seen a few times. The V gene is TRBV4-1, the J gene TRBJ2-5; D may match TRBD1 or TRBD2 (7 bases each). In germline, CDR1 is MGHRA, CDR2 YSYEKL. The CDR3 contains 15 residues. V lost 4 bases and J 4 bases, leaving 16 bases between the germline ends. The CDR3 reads CASSLIPGGGETQYF. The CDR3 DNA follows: TGCGCCAGCAGCCTCATCCCAGGGGGGGGAGAGACCCAGTACTTC.

Here the CDR3 DNA reads TGCGCCAGCAGCCAAGGCACTAGCGGGGGATACACAGATACGCAGTATTTT. It is translated as CASSQGTSGGYTDTQYF. This chain links TRBV4-1 with TRBJ2-3; 11 bases match TRBD2. The V gene's germline CDR1 is MGHRA and CDR2 YSYEKL. This CDR3 has 17 amino acids. Trimming at V came to 1 base and at J to 2 bases, leaving 5 bases not matched to a gene.

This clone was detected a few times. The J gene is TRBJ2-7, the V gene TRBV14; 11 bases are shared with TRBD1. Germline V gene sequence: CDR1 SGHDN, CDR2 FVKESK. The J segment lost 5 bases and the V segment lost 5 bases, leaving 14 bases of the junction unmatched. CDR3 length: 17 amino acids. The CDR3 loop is CASSSRTGGAQRDEQYF. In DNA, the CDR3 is TGTGCCAGCAGCTCGAGGACAGGGGGCGCTCAGCGCGACGAGCAGTACTTC.

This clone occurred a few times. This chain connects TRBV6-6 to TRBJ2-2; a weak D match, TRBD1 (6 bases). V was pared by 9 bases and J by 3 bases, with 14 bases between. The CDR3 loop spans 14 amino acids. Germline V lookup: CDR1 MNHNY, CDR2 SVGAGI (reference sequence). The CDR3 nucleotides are TGTGCCAGTACCAGGACAGACTACACCGGGGAGCTGTTTTTT. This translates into CASTRTDYTGELFF.